This T cell receptor (beta chain) was found in a study of shared clonotypes between healthy human individuals. There are 16 residues in the CDR3. Germline V gene lookup returns CDR1 MDHEN and CDR2 SYDVKM. The V end was cut by 7 bases, the J end by 2 bases, with 18 bases between. Study-wide points: Roughly 5% of naive CD4 clonotypes were shared across a few donors.

In regard to this clone: Antigen: not known.

Sorted subsets were amplified in replicate PCRs using 200 ng DNA, 25,000 to 30,000 T cell genomes. The repertoire was sequenced with immunoSEQ multiplex PCR; TCRdb's copy has only in-frame clones and lacks some. The table records over 2 million clones, roughly 90% of them present only once. Source material: naive CD4+ T cells from PBMCs. Subset noted: CD45RA+ positively selected. This TCR derives from a man aged 18 to 29 in good health. Some clones in this sample may be carry-over from other donors' samples. The gene calls are TRBV28 and TRBJ1-5, with D possibly matching TRBD1 (5 bases). The CDR3 coding sequence is TGTGCCAGCATAATAGGGGCAGGTTCGGGCAATCAGCCCCAGCATTTT. It specifies CASIIGAGSGNQPQHF.